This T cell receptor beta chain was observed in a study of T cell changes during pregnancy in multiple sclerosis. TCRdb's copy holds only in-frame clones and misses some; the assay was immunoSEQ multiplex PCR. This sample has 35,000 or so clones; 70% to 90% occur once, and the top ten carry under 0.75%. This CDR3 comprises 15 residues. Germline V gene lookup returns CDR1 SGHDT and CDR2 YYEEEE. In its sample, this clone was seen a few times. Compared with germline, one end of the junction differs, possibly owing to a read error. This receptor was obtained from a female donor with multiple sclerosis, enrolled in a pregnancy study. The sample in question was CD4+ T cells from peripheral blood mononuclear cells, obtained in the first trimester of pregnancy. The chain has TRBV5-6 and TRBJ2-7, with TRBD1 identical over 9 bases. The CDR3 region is CASSFVTISRTGDDF. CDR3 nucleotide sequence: TGTGCCAGCAGCTTTGTGACAATAAGTAGGACAGGGGACGACTTC.